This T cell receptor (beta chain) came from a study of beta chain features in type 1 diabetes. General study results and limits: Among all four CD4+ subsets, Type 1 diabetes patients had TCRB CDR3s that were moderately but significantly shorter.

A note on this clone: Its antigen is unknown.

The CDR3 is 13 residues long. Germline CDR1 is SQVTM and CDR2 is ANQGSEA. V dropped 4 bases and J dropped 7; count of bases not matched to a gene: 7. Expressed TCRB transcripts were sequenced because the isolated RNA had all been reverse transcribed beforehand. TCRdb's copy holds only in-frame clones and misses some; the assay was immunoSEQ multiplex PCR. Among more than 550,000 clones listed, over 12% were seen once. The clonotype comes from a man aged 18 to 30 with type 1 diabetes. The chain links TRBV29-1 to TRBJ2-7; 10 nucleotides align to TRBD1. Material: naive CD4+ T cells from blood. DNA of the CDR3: TGCAGCGTTGGGGGACAGGGGCCACGGGAGCAGTACTTC. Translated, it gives CSVGGQGPREQYF.